The rows below give T cell receptor beta chains drawn from one sample of a study of blood T cell repertoires in COVID-19. Profiling relied on immunoSEQ multiplex PCR, and the TCRdb table lists in-frame clones only, not all of them. The repertoire holds 150,000 or so clones, 70% to 85% seen once, with approximately 10% in the top ten. Sequencing was performed on peripheral blood. These TCRs come from a woman aged 45-65 years with acute or convalescent COVID-19. CDR3s include the opening cysteine and the closing phenylalanine or tryptophan. A D gene is named only where the DNA matches it firmly. Size is stated for part of the rows, as once, few or many counts, or as a class when the clone is expanded.

>NA|NA|TRBV29-1|TRBJ1-5
TGCAGCGTTCGTTGGGATCAGGGGCTTCAGCCCCAGCATTTT
CSVRWDQGLQPQHF
>TRBD2|NA|TRBV9|TRBJ2-1
TGTGCCAGCAGCGCGGGCCCCCTAGCGGCGGAACACAATGAGCAGTTCTTC
CASSAGPLAAEHNEQFF
>TRBD2|NA|TRBV6-5|TRBJ2-7
TGTGCCAGCACCTCGGGACTAGGGGGCGAGCAGTACTTC
CASTSGLGGEQYF
>NA|NA|TRBV9|TRBJ1-1
TGTGCCAGCAGCGTAGGGGGCGAGAACACTGAAGCTTTCTTT
CASSVGGENTEAFF
>TRBD1|NA|TRBV5-5|TRBJ1-5
TGTGCCAGCAGCCGGGGACAGGGGTCTAATCAGCCCCAGCATTTT
CASSRGQGSNQPQHF
>NA|NA|TRBV4-3|TRBJ2-3
TGCGCCAGCAGCCAAGACGGGAGACTCGCAGATACGCAGTATTTT
CASSQDGRLADTQYF
>TRBD1|few|TRBV7-9|TRBJ1-6
TGTGCCAGCAGCGCAGTGTCAGGGACAGGGGTTTCACCCCTCCACTTT
CASSAVSGTGVSPLHF
>NA|NA|TRBV3-1/TRBV3-2|TRBJ1-5
TGTGCCAGCAGCCAAGGGGCCTTACCCCAGCATTTT
CASSQGALPQHF
>NA|NA|TRBV28|TRBJ2-5
TGTGCCAGCAGTGGGTTGGAGTCGGCGGATGAGACCCAGTACTTC
CASSGLESADETQYF
>TRBD1|NA|TRBV7-2|TRBJ2-7
TGTGCCAGCAAACCGACAGGGGGCTACGAGCAGTACTTC
CASKPTGGYEQYF
>TRBD1|NA|TRBV4-1|TRBJ1-1
TGCGCCAGCAGCCAAGGGACAGGGTTAGGGGCTTTCTTT
CASSQGTGLGAFF
>TRBD2|NA|TRBV18|TRBJ2-1
TGTGCCAGCTCACCATCCAGCGGGAGGTCCGATGAGCAGTTCTTC
CASSPSSGRSDEQFF
>NA|NA|TRBV9|TRBJ2-3
TGTGCCAGCAGCGCTACAGATACGCAGTATTTT
CASSATDTQYF
>NA|NA|TRBV7-2|TRBJ2-3
TGTGCCAGCAGCTTAATGGCTGGAGATACGCAGTATTTT
CASSLMAGDTQYF
>NA|NA|TRBV5-4|TRBJ2-2
TGTGCCAGCAGCGAGGACACCCTCCTAAGAACCGGGGAGCTGTTTTTT
CASSEDTLLRTGELFF
>NA|once|TRBV28|TRBJ1-1
TGTGCCAGCAGACCGAGCGGAGGCCCTAACACTGAAGCTTTCTTT
CASRPSGGPNTEAFF